This T cell receptor (beta chain) was identified during a study of spatial heterogeneity in lung cancer. Study details: The library had UMIs, and each TCR and UMI pair averaged more than ten raw reads. Findings and caveats of the study: Ubiquitous, expanded tumor-derived TCRs were more frequently observed in blood at resection than at follow-up.

This clonotype was counted ten times or more. Antigen: not known. All TCR cDNA molecules were individually tagged with a unique molecular identifier. TCRdb independently ran MiXCR on the 5' RACE reads; one entry per CDR3 protein. This sample has some 100,000 distinct CDR3 sequences, with roughly 10% found just once. V gave up 5 bases and J gave up 9 bases, with 17 bases separating them. CDR1 and CDR2 (germline): MNHEY, SVGAGI. The CDR3 is 13 residues long. This sample's time point: sample taken at primary tumor resection. No cells were sorted before sequencing. The whole RNA sequenced was extracted from tumor, nontumor lung or frozen PBMC. The 60 to 80 donors had untreated early-stage non-small cell lung cancer.

This material consisted of PBMCs, taken at surgery. This TCR derives from a male donor with early-stage non-small cell lung cancer. The chain couples TRBV6-5 to TRBJ2-7; D is ambiguous. The CDR3 coding sequence is TGTGCCAGCAGTCCCCCCGGCTCCCCCGGGCAGTACTTC. Translation: CASSPPGSPGQYF.